Described below is a single TCR beta chain sequence and its context. This sample was included in a study of blood T cell repertoires in COVID-19. Study information: Donors of Cohort 3 who recovered were those that had two negative PCRs, clearance, or symptom resolution. From T cells, B-cell-depleted T cells, or PBMCs came the material, which was cDNA or gDNA. Spain, Italy and the United States supplied samples that represented acute and convalescent COVID-19.

The V end was cut by 4 bases, the J end by 2 bases, with 12 bases between. The CDR3 extends over 15 amino acids. Germline loops: CDR1 MNHEY, CDR2 SVGAGI. Study processing details: Reference gene primers were amplified, and this amplification served to estimate nucleated cell counts. Some clones are missing from TCRdb's copy, which holds only in-frame ones; the method was immunoSEQ multiplex PCR. V, J and clone size reflect that table, while D and trimming were determined from the DNA. This sample has fewer than 350,000 clones, with 88% found just once. Sequencing was carried out using PBMCs or T cells enriched from blood (not recorded which). J is TRBJ1-5 and V is TRBV6-5; possibly TRBD1 for D (5 bases). This clonotype was sampled from a woman aged 60-75 years in a cohort exposed to, infected with or recovered from COVID-19 (not recorded which). The CDR3 protein is CASSSPEGGNQPQHF. The CDR3 DNA follows: TGTGCCAGCAGTTCTCCCGAAGGGGGCAATCAGCCCCAGCATTTT.